One sample yielded the 10 T cell receptor beta chains listed below, sequenced in a study of breast tumors, draining lymph nodes, adjacent tissues. In TCRdb, the multiplex PCR reads were re-called with MiXCR into one record per CDR3 protein. The table has 150,000 to 200,000 distinct CDR3 sequences, approximately 33% seen once; the top ten hold around 4.1%. Axillary draining lymph nodes of breast cancer patients supplied the node samples. The sequenced sample consisted of axillary lymph node tissue. The source is a female donor with breast cancer. Some clones in this sample may be carry-over from other donors' samples.

This clonotype has at least ten counts. The chain has TRBV12-3 or TRBV12-4 and TRBJ2-1, with a tentative D call TRBD2 (5 bases). The CDR3 extends over 13 amino acids. Trimming stripped 5 bases from V and 9 bases from J, with 14 bases between. For the CDR3, the DNA is TGTGCCAGCAGTCGAACTGAGGGTATTGAGCAGTTCTTC. The encoded protein is CASSRTEGIEQFF.

This sequence joins TRBV10-1 and TRBJ2-5, with D possibly TRBD1 on 6 matching bases. This CDR3 contains 19 residues. Germline-derived CDR1 and CDR2 are WNHNN and SYGVQD (reference sequence). The V end lost 0 bases, the J end lost 2 bases, and 22 bases lay between the germline ends. In nucleotides, the CDR3 is TGCGCCAGCAGTGAGTCCTCCGGACCCAGGGGATTCCCACAAGAGACCCAGTACTTC. Protein sequence: CASSESSGPRGFPQETQYF.

This clonotype was observed at least ten times. The V and J genes are TRBV5-4 and TRBJ2-2; no firm D call. This CDR3 has 14 amino acids. Germline V gene data show CDR1 as SGHNT and CDR2 as YYREEE (reference sequence). Trimming took off 1 base at V and 5 bases at J, with 9 bases between the two ends. The CDR3 here is CASSLFGATGELFF. The CDR3 region has the DNA TGTGCCAGCAGCTTGTTTGGTGCTACCGGGGAGCTGTTTTTT.

In its sample, this clonotype was seen many times. Here the CDR3 reads CASSSGGWWGYTF. CDR3 coding DNA: TGTGCCAGCAGTTCCGGGGGATGGTGGGGCTACACCTTC. The rearrangement links TRBV6-5 to TRBJ1-2; possibly TRBD1 for D (5 bases). The ends were cut back, 4 bases at V and 8 bases at J, with 14 bases in the middle. Germline lookup yields CDR1 MNHEY and CDR2 SVGAGI. The CDR3 runs to 13 residues.

As regards this clonotype: Here the CDR3 omits its conserved ending phenylalanine or tryptophan, so a read error is the likely source. The DNA of the CDR3 is TGTGCCAGCGGCTGGACAGGGGATTCACCCCTCCACTCT. Amino acid sequence: CASGWTGDSPLHS. The chain combines TRBV11-2 with TRBJ1-6; 9 positions agree with TRBD1. Germline CDR1 reads SGHAT; CDR2 reads FQNNGV. The V gene end was trimmed by 8 bases and the J gene end by 8 bases; junction bases not matched to a gene: 4. The CDR3 is 13 residues long.

This clonotype occurred many times. CDR3 coding DNA: TGCGCCAGCAGCCCGTACGGACAGGGTAACTATGGCTACACCTTC. Protein product: CASSPYGQGNYGYTF. This rearrangement joins TRBV5-1 to TRBJ1-2; 8 bases agree with TRBD1. Germline CDR1 and CDR2: SGHRS and YFSETQ. CDR3 size: 15 residues. The V gene end was trimmed by 4 bases and the J gene end by 1 base; junction bases not matched to a gene: 6.

The chain joins TRBV11-3 to TRBJ1-6, with D uncertain. The CDR3 covers 15 residues. Germline-derived CDR1 and CDR2 are SGHNT and YENEEA. V lost 1 base and J 10 bases, leaving 14 bases between the germline ends. The DNA of the CDR3 is TGTGCCAGCAGCTTAGTCAGCTCCTGTAACTCACCCCTCCACTTT. Translated, it gives CASSLVSSCNSPLHF.

The chain recombines TRBV2 with TRBJ1-3; D is possibly TRBD1 (5 bases). The V end was cut by 1 base, the J end by 4 bases, with 11 bases between. The germline V gene encodes CDR1 SNHLY and CDR2 FYNNEI. This CDR3 spans 15 amino acids. The CDR3 DNA reads as TGTGCCAGCAGTGAAGATCAGGGCCCCGGAAACACCATATATTTT. Protein: CASSEDQGPGNTIYF.

This clonotype showed up many times. The chain joins TRBV7-2 to TRBJ2-7; perhaps TRBD2 as D (5 bases). The CDR3 sequence is 13 residues long. Trimming took 5 bases from V and 1 from J, leaving 9 bases between them. CDR1 is SGHTA and CDR2 is FQGNSA in the germline V gene. The CDR3 DNA is TGTGCCAGCAGCCTCCGGAGGTCCTACGAGCAGTACTTC. It is translated as CASSLRRSYEQYF. Combining the CDR3 with reference TRBV7-2 and TRBJ2-7 gives the whole variable domain GAGVSQSPSNKVTEKGKDVELRCDPISGHTALYWYRQSLGQGLEFLIYFQGNSAPDKSGLPSDRFSAERTGGSVSTLTIQRTQQEDSAVYLCASSLRRSYEQYFGPGTRLTVT.

The V gene is TRBV3-1, the J gene TRBJ2-3; tentative D call: TRBD2 (5 bases). The germline CDR1 and CDR2 sequences are LGHDT and YNNKEL (reference sequence). Trimming stripped 4 bases from V and 6 bases from J, with 11 bases between. CDR3 size: 13 residues. CDR3 in DNA: TGTGCCAGCAGCCTTCTTGGGGAGGATACGCAGTATTTT. This sequence encodes CASSLLGEDTQYF.